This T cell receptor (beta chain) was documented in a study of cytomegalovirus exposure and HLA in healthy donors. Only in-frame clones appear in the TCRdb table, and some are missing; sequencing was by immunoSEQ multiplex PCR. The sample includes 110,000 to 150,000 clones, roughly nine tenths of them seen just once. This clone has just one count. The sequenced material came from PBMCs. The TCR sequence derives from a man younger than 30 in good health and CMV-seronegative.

The CDR3 loop is CASSEYRGRDGYTF. The CDR3 DNA reads TGTGCCAGCAGTGAATACAGGGGGCGGGATGGCTACACCTTC. The chain joins TRBV2 to TRBJ1-2; 9 positions agree with TRBD1. Trimming removed 2 bases from V and 6 bases from J; junction bases left unmatched: 4. This CDR3 is built from 14 residues. Germline V CDR1 and CDR2: SNHLY, FYNNEI.